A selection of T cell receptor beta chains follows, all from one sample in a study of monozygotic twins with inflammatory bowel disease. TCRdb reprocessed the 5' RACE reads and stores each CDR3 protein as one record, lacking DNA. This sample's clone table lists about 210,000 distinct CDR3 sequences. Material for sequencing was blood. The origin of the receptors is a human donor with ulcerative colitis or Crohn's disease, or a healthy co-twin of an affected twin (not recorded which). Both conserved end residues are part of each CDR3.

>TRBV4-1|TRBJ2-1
CASSQRPGTEDEQFF
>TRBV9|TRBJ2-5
CASSVGLVSQETQYF
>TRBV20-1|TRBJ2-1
CSATAGWGEAINEQFF
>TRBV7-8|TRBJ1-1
CASSLMGTMNTEAFF
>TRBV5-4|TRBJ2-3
CASSPLAGGYTDTQYF
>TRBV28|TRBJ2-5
CASSPPLSGETQYF
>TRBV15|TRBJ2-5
CATSGTTGTQWAQYF
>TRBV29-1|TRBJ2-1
CSVEGGTGFSYNEQFF
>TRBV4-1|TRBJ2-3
CASSRNLAYTDTQYF
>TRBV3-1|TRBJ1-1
CASSQVRGEAFF
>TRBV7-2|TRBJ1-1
CASSWTGSTEAFF
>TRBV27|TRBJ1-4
CASSDGRGYFF
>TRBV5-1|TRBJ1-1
CASSTPGDPNTEAFF
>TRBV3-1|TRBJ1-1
CASSQDYVEGPGTEAFF
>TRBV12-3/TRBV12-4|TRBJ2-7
CASSLRFVSPGEQYF
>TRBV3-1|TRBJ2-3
CASSPTVGGGIRRGTDTQYF
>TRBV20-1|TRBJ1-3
CSARGGGVLSGNTIYF
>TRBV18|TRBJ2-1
CASSPDRTSYNEQFF
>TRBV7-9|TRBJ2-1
CASTRGMDEQFF
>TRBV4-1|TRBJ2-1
CASSPLTSGNEQFF
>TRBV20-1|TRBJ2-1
CSAIKPGYNEQFF
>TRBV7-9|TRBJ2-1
CASSLVSSGVQHNEQFF
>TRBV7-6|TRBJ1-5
CASSLAKNQPQHF
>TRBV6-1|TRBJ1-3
CASSDGAGWSGNTIYF
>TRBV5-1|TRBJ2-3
CASSLGDADTQYF
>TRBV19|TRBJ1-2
CASRGHSRGYGYTF
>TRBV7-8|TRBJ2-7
CASSLLRDLSGEQYF
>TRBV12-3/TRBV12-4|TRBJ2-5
CASSLGDRGQETQYF
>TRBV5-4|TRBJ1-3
CASSLSPGNTIYF
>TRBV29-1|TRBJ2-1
CSVVGRSQGYYNEQFF
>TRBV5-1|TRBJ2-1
CASSSILGDEQFF
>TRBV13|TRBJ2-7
CASSDTGISYEQYF